This paragraph reports one T cell receptor (beta chain). Primers for the PCR totalled 60 Vbeta and 13 Jbeta. Assay: immunoSEQ multiplex PCR; the TCRdb copy retains only in-frame clones and omits some. Of approximately 150,000 clones in the sample, 60% to 80% were seen once. From germline, CDR1 is MNHNS and CDR2 SASEGT. Trimming at V came to 4 bases and at J to 5 bases, leaving 7 bases not matched to a gene. CDR3 length: 14 amino acids. This entry is derived from a study of cytomegalovirus exposure and HLA in healthy donors. At sampling all donors were nominally healthy, likely with unrecorded immune exposures.

Sequencing was done on a sample of PBMCs. The receptor's source is a man aged 18 to 35 in good health and CMV-seropositive. The rearrangement links TRBV6-1 to TRBJ1-1; 7 nucleotides agree with TRBD1. CDR3: CASSADRARTEAFF. The DNA of the CDR3 is TGTGCCAGCAGTGCTGACAGGGCTCGGACTGAAGCTTTCTTT.